Listed below are T cell receptor beta chains from one sample, sequenced in a study of blood T cell repertoires in COVID-19. The table came from immunoSEQ multiplex PCR; TCRdb's copy has only in-frame clones and leaves some out. The sample lists under 300,000 clones; around 89% were seen once. The sample taken for sequencing was PBMCs or T cells enriched from blood (not recorded which). These receptors were obtained from a woman aged 18-29 years who had recovered from COVID-19. The CDR3 runs from the conserved cysteine through the conserved F or W. A D gene is named only where the DNA matches it firmly. A row's size may be missing; if present it is once, few, many or a size class.

TRBV10-2,TRBJ1-2,NA,NA,CASIGSRGYGYTF,TGCGCCAGCATCGGATCGCGGGGCTATGGCTACACCTTC
TRBV30,TRBJ1-2,NA,NA,CAWEDSSLIF,TGTGCCTGGGAGGACAGTTCCCTGATCTTC
TRBV11-2,TRBJ2-7,TRBD1,once,CASSPGTGAWEQYF,TGTGCCAGCAGCCCCGGGACAGGGGCTTGGGAGCAGTACTTC
TRBV29-1,TRBJ1-1,NA,NA,CSVEDNRERTEAFF,TGCAGCGTTGAAGATAACAGGGAGAGGACTGAAGCTTTCTTT
TRBV6-5,TRBJ1-5,NA,NA,CASSRENNQPQHF,TGTGCCAGTTCACGGGAGAACAATCAGCCCCAGCATTTT
TRBV5-6,TRBJ1-5,NA,NA,CASSILTGNQPQHF,TGTGCCAGCAGCATACTGACAGGCAATCAGCCCCAGCATTTT
TRBV5-4,TRBJ1-6,NA,NA,CASSLVADSPLHF,TGTGCCAGCAGCTTAGTCGCGGATTCACCCCTCCACTTT
TRBV7-7,TRBJ2-5,TRBD2,NA,CASSPTSGGAGTQYF,TGTGCTAGCAGCCCGACTAGCGGGGGGGCCGGGACCCAGTACTTC
TRBV3-1/TRBV3-2,TRBJ2-1,TRBD1,few,CASSRGTGSFF,TGTGCCAGCAGCCGTGGGACAGGGTCCTTCTTC
TRBV12-5,TRBJ1-2,TRBD1,NA,CASGSPGAGGKYGYTF,TGTGCTAGTGGTTCCCCCGGGGCAGGGGGCAAGTATGGCTACACCTTC
TRBV4-2,TRBJ1-1,TRBD1,NA,CASSQEGTGSGEAFF,TGTGCCAGCAGCCAAGAGGGGACAGGGAGCGGTGAAGCTTTCTTT
TRBV5-1,TRBJ1-2,TRBD1,NA,CASSLTGADGYTF,TGCGCCAGCAGCTTGACAGGGGCCGATGGCTACACCTTC
TRBV30,TRBJ1-2,NA,NA,CAWSVQVSTNYGYTF,TGTGCCTGGAGTGTACAGGTCTCCACGAACTATGGCTACACCTTC
TRBV7-8,TRBJ2-7,NA,NA,CASSLLGANEQYF,TGTGCCAGCAGCTTATTAGGGGCGAACGAGCAGTACTTC
TRBV24-1,TRBJ2-5,NA,NA,CATSDFLGPGETQYF,TGTGCCACCAGTGATTTTTTGGGGCCGGGAGAGACCCAGTACTTC
TRBV7-9,TRBJ1-1,NA,NA,CASSLEATMNTEAFF,TGTGCCAGCAGCTTAGAGGCGACAATGAACACTGAAGCTTTCTTT
TRBV5-1,TRBJ1-2,NA,NA,CASSPAGDAGYTF,TGCGCCAGCAGCCCCGCGGGGGACGCAGGCTACACCTTC
TRBV2,TRBJ1-1,NA,NA,CASTAQGPNTEAFF,TGTGCCAGCACAGCACAGGGACCGAACACTGAAGCTTTCTTT
TRBV11-1,TRBJ1-4,TRBD1,NA,CASSSDRPNEKLFF,TGTGCCAGCAGCTCGGACAGGCCCAATGAAAAACTGTTTTTT
TRBV12-3/TRBV12-4,TRBJ2-7,NA,NA,CASSLSGAEQYF,TGTGCCAGCAGTTTGAGTGGGGCCGAGCAGTACTTC
TRBV30,TRBJ1-1,NA,NA,CAWSDSSNTEAFF,TGTGCCTGGAGTGACAGCTCAAACACTGAAGCTTTCTTT
TRBV6-5,TRBJ2-5,NA,once,CASSYDSFVEAQYF,TGTGCCAGCAGTTACGATAGCTTTGTGGAGGCCCAGTACTTC
TRBV10-2,TRBJ1-1,NA,NA,CASSHDLGLNTEAFF,TGCGCCAGCAGTCATGATCTGGGGCTGAACACTGAAGCTTTCTTT
TRBV7-9,TRBJ1-1,NA,NA,CASSLAMNTEAFF,TGTGCCAGCAGCTTGGCCATGAACACTGAAGCTTTCTTT
TRBV30,TRBJ2-2,TRBD2,NA,CAWRWTSGGAGGELFF,TGTGCCTGGAGGTGGACTAGCGGGGGGGCCGGCGGGGAGCTGTTTTTT
TRBV7-7,TRBJ2-3,NA,once,CASSSSGVDTQYF,TGTGCTAGCAGTTCGTCCGGGGTCGATACGCAGTATTTT
TRBV7-6,TRBJ2-7,TRBD2,NA,CASSLASGGALEQYF,TGTGCCAGCAGCTTAGCTAGCGGGGGGGCCCTCGAGCAGTACTTC
TRBV7-6,TRBJ1-2,TRBD1,NA,CASSLLAPGGNYGYTF,TGTGCCAGCAGCTTACTGGCACCAGGGGGGAACTATGGCTACACCTTC
TRBV4-1,TRBJ2-6,TRBD2,NA,CASSQKAHAGRGSGANVLTF,TGCGCCAGCAGCCAAAAGGCCCATGCGGGGCGGGGGTCTGGGGCCAACGTCCTGACTTTC
TRBV28,TRBJ1-2,NA,NA,CASSFPGRMDGYTF,TGTGCCAGCAGTTTTCCAGGGCGTATGGATGGCTACACCTTC
TRBV6-2/TRBV6-3,TRBJ2-5,TRBD2,NA,CASSYLPGLAGKRETQYF,TGTGCCAGCAGTTATCTGCCGGGACTAGCGGGAAAGAGGGAGACCCAGTACTTC
TRBV4-1,TRBJ1-4,NA,NA,CASSQKDSPPEKLFF,TGCGCCAGCAGCCAGAAGGACTCGCCCCCCGAAAAACTGTTTTTT
TRBV3-1/TRBV3-2,TRBJ1-1,TRBD1,NA,CASSRKTGTNTEAFF,TGTGCCAGCAGCCGAAAGACAGGGACGAACACTGAAGCTTTCTTT
TRBV19,TRBJ2-1,NA,NA,CASKHLDRSNEQFF,TGTGCCAGTAAACATCTGGACAGAAGCAATGAGCAGTTCTTC
TRBV15,TRBJ1-2,NA,NA,CATSRDVGSFDRIYGYTF,TGTGCCACCAGCAGAGATGTGGGATCCTTTGACAGAATCTATGGCTACACCTTC
TRBV13,TRBJ1-2,NA,NA,CASSFQGPMRGYTF,TGTGCCAGCAGCTTCCAGGGGCCGATGAGGGGCTACACCTTC
TRBV12-5,TRBJ1-6,NA,once,CASGLVPTASPLHF,TGTGCTAGTGGTTTGGTACCCACAGCCTCACCCCTCCACTTT
TRBV6-1,TRBJ1-3,NA,few,CASSEAPDTGNTIYF,TGTGCCAGCAGTGAAGCCCCAGACACTGGAAACACCATATATTTT
TRBV25-1,TRBJ1-6,TRBD1,NA,CASSVYSGQGNSPLHF,TGTGCCAGCAGTGTCTACTCGGGACAGGGAAATTCACCCCTCCACTTT
TRBV5-1,TRBJ2-7,NA,few,CASSLEGGLYEQYF,TGCGCCAGCAGCTTGGAAGGAGGCCTCTACGAGCAGTACTTC
TRBV6-5,TRBJ1-5,TRBD1,NA,CASRLDRSSNQPQHF,TGTGCCAGCAGGTTGGACAGGTCGAGCAATCAGCCCCAGCATTTT
TRBV28,TRBJ1-6,NA,NA,CASRRSREQNSPLHF,TGTGCCAGCAGGAGGAGCCGGGAGCAAAATTCACCCCTCCACTTT
TRBV5-1,TRBJ1-1,NA,NA,CASSRTGTGMNTEAFF,TGCGCCAGCAGCCGGACGGGCACCGGGATGAACACTGAAGCTTTCTTT
TRBV19,TRBJ2-2,TRBD2,NA,CASSITASGGAGELFF,TGTGCCAGTAGTATCACGGCTAGCGGGGGGGCCGGGGAGCTGTTTTTT
TRBV19,TRBJ2-1,NA,NA,CASSMGSGNEQFF,TGTGCCAGTAGTATGGGGAGTGGCAATGAGCAGTTCTTC
TRBV7-9,TRBJ1-5,TRBD1,NA,CASSLSTGVRNQPQHF,TGTGCCAGCAGCTTAAGTACAGGGGTTCGCAATCAGCCCCAGCATTTT
TRBV2,TRBJ2-1,NA,NA,CASSEVKSGEQFF,TGTGCCAGCAGTGAAGTGAAAAGCGGTGAGCAGTTCTTC